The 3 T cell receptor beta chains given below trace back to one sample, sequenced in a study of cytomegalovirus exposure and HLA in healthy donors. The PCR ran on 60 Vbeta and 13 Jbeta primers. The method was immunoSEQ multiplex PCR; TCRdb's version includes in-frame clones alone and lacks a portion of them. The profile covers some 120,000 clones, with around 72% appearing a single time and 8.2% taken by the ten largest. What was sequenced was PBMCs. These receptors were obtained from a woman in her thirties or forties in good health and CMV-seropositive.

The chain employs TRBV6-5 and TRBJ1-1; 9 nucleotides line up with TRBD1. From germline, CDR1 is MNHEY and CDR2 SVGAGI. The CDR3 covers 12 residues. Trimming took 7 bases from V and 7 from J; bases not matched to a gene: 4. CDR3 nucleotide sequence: TGTGCCAGCAAACAGGGGGCAGATGAAGCTTTCTTT. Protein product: CASKQGADEAFF.

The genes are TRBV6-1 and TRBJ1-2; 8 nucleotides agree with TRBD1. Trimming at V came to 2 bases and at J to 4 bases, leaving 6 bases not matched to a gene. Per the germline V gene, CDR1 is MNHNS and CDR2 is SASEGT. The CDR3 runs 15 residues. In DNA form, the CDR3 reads TGTGCCAGCAGTGAACCCAGGGGGCTTAGCTATGGCTACACCTTC. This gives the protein CASSEPRGLSYGYTF.

In nucleotides, the CDR3 is TGTGCCAGCGCTAGCGGGTACGCAGATACGCAGTATTTT. Protein product: CASASGYADTQYF. This chain connects TRBV2 to TRBJ2-3, with 8 bases lining up with TRBD2. The germline gives CDR1 SNHLY, CDR2 FYNNEI. J gave up 4 bases and V 8 bases, and 5 bases lay outside the gene matches. The CDR3 is 13 residues long. The full variable domain, completed using reference TRBV2 and TRBJ2-3, is EPEVTQTPSHQVTQMGQEVILRCVPISNHLYFYWYRQILGQKVEFLVSFYNNEISEKSEIFDDQFSVERPDGSNFTLKIRSTKLEDSAMYFCASASGYADTQYFGPGTRLTVL.